Listed here are 21 T cell receptor beta chains from one sample, sequenced in a study of Graves' ophthalmopathy and Graves' hyperthyroidism. For repertoire sequencing, the TCR beta CDR3 regions were amplified from RNA transcripts. First-round RT-PCR used HTBI primers; second-round multiplex PCR followed. A single record per CDR3 protein comes from TCRdb applying MiXCR to the multiplex PCR reads. Of 650,000 to 900,000 distinct CDR3 sequences listed, approximately 40% were seen once; the top ten hold 44%. Sequencing was carried out using peripheral blood. The receptors shown here come from an adult man with Graves' ophthalmopathy.

This clonotype was detected ten times or more. CDR3 residues: CATSRRGSTDTQYF. The CDR3 nucleotides are TGTGCCACCTCCCGCCGGGGGAGCACAGATACGCAGTATTTT. This chain joins TRBV24-1 and TRBJ2-3; D perhaps matches TRBD2 (6 bases). V was trimmed by 9 bases and J by 0 bases, leaving 12 bases between them. Germline CDR1 and CDR2: KGHDR and SFDVKD. CDR3 length: 14 residues.

This clonotype was seen many times. Written as DNA, the CDR3 is TGCAGTGCTAGGGCGCAAGAGACCCAGTACTTC. Its translation is CSARAQETQYF. The V gene is TRBV20-1, the J gene TRBJ2-5, with D hard to call. V lost 3 bases, J lost 2 bases, and 4 bases lay in between. CDR1 is DFQATT, CDR2 SNEGSKA, per germline (reference sequence). The CDR3 extends over 11 amino acids.

The chain is built from TRBV29-1 and TRBJ2-7, with 8 bases fitting TRBD2. Trimming cost V 6 bases and J 6 bases; bases outside gene matches: 10. The CDR3 length is 13 residues. CDR1 and CDR2 (germline): SQVTM, ANQGSEA. The CDR3 DNA reads TGCAGCGTCGTGGAGCGGGGGTCGAGCGAGCAGTACTTC. Its protein is CSVVERGSSEQYF.

Many counts were recorded for this clonotype. This chain joins TRBV6-5 and TRBJ1-4; D not certain. V lost 4 bases, J lost 12 bases, and 15 bases lay in between. The CDR3 loop spans 13 amino acids. Germline assignment: CDR1 MNHEY and CDR2 SVGAGI. The CDR3 is CASSFSSWGELFF. DNA for the CDR3: TGTGCCAGCAGTTTTTCCTCATGGGGAGAACTGTTTTTT.

About this clonotype itself: A single base separates this from a much larger clone, so it may be a read error. The rearrangement joins TRBV7-8 to TRBJ1-6; 9 bases are a match to TRBD1. J lost 8 bases, V lost 2 bases, and 10 bases had no gene match. The CDR3 spans 17 residues. Germline V CDR1 and CDR2: SGHVS, FQNEAQ. Here the CDR3 DNA reads TGTGCCAGCAGCTTAACTACGACAGGGGGGGGGGATTCACCCCTCCACTTT. Its protein product is CASSLTTTGGGDSPLHF.

The table lists this clonotype with a few counts. The gene calls are TRBV7-9 and TRBJ2-7; D could derive from TRBD1 or TRBD2 (5 bases each). The CDR3 runs to 13 residues. Trimming took 2 bases from V and 6 from J, leaving 11 bases between them. Germline V gene lookup returns CDR1 SEHNR and CDR2 FQNEAQ (reference sequence). CDR3 loop: CASSLNSGTEQYF. The CDR3 DNA reads TGTGCCAGCAGCTTAAATTCCGGGACCGAGCAGTACTTC.

About this clonotype itself: The junction shows a germline mismatch at one end, possibly a read error. The V call is TRBV24-1, the J call TRBJ1-5, with TRBD1 identical over 9 bases. This CDR3 has 15 residues. CDR1 and CDR2 from the germline V gene are KGHDR and SFDVKD. CDR3 sequence reads: CASSYPRTGDQPQHF. The CDR3 DNA reads TGTGCCAGCAGTTACCCCCGGACAGGGGATCAGCCCCAGCATTTT.

The chain recombines TRBV7-9 with TRBJ2-5; the D is unclear. The CDR3 is made up of 14 amino acids. The germline CDR1 and CDR2 sequences are SEHNR and FQNEAQ (reference sequence). V was trimmed by 1 base and J by 9 bases, leaving 15 bases between them. CDR3 sequence: CASSLGSGFQPQYF. The CDR3 region has the DNA TGTGCCAGCAGCTTAGGTTCAGGATTCCAGCCCCAGTACTTC.

Many counts were recorded for this clonotype. This chain connects TRBV19 to TRBJ1-1; D unresolved. V shed 3 bases and J shed 1 base, with 6 bases lying between them. Germline CDR1 reads LNHDA; CDR2 reads SQIVND (reference sequence). CDR3 length equals 13 residues. The CDR3: CASSMRENTEAFF. The DNA of the CDR3 is TGTGCCAGTAGTATGCGGGAGAACACTGAAGCTTTCTTT.

This chain connects TRBV11-1 to TRBJ2-6; 8 bases are a match to TRBD1. There are 17 residues in the CDR3. Germline V lookup: CDR1 SGHAT, CDR2 FQDESV (reference sequence). Losses at the gene ends were 5 bases for V and 0 bases for J; bases not matched to a gene: 6. CDR3 sequence reads: CASSPTGVSSGANVLTF. DNA for the CDR3: TGTGCCAGCAGCCCGACAGGGGTCAGCTCTGGGGCCAACGTCCTGACTTTC.

This clonotype was seen ten or more times. V is TRBV2 and J is TRBJ1-4, with D hard to call. Germline CDR1 reads SNHLY; CDR2 reads FYNNEI. The CDR3 covers 12 residues. The V end was cut by 6 bases, the J end by 5 bases, with 7 bases between. The CDR3 sequence: CASRGSNEKLFF. For the CDR3, the DNA is TGTGCCAGCAGAGGATCGAATGAAAAACTGTTTTTT.

In its sample, this clonotype was seen once. The J gene is TRBJ1-2, the V gene TRBV10-3; possibly TRBD1 for D (6 bases). This CDR3 has 17 amino acids. Germline loops: CDR1 ENHRY, CDR2 SYGVKD. The germline V and J ends were trimmed by 0 bases and 3 bases, with 17 bases remaining between them. CDR3 region: CAISESHTGRKDYGYTF. Written as DNA, the CDR3 is TGTGCCATCAGTGAGTCACATACAGGGAGAAAGGACTATGGCTACACCTTC.

Of note for this clonotype: Germline is not matched at one junction end, which may reflect a read error. CDR3 nucleotide sequence: TGTGCCGTCAGTGAGTCGGGACCGGGACTAGCGGGGGGGAAGACCTACGAGCAGTACTTC. Protein: CAVSESGPGLAGGKTYEQYF. The V and J genes are TRBV10-3 and TRBJ2-7; 16 nucleotides line up with TRBD2. The CDR3 length is 20 residues. Germline CDR1 is ENHRY and CDR2 is SYGVKD.

The sample holds many counts of this clonotype. The rearrangement uses TRBV7-7 and TRBJ2-5, with D possibly TRBD2 on 5 matching bases. V dropped 4 bases and J dropped 6 bases, with 12 bases sitting between them. The CDR3 has 13 amino acids. From germline, CDR1 is SSHAT and CDR2 FNYEAQ (reference sequence). The CDR3 loop is CASSSSSFQTQYF. CDR3 nucleotide sequence: TGTGCCAGCAGCTCCTCTAGCTTCCAGACCCAGTACTTC.

This clonotype has a handful of counts. V is TRBV16 and J is TRBJ1-5; no firm D call. Trimming left V 7 bases short and J 4 bases short, with 17 bases between. The germline gives CDR1 KGHSY, CDR2 FQNENV. The length of the CDR3 is 15 residues. The CDR3: CASTRSGWGNQPQHF. For the CDR3, the DNA is TGTGCCAGCACGCGCTCGGGTTGGGGAAATCAGCCCCAGCATTTT.

This clonotype was seen repeatedly, ten times or more. The V gene is TRBV12-3 or TRBV12-4, the J gene TRBJ1-2; 9 bases map to TRBD1. V dropped 4 bases and J dropped 7; count of bases not matched to a gene: 7. The CDR3 sequence is 14 residues long. CDR3 sequence: CASSSRTGAGGYTF. In DNA, the CDR3 is TGTGCCAGCAGTTCCCGGACAGGGGCGGGTGGCTACACCTTC.

The V and J genes are TRBV5-1 and TRBJ1-1; a possible D gene is TRBD1 (5 bases). The germline V and J ends were trimmed by 6 bases and 2 bases, with 17 bases remaining between them. Germline CDR1 SGHRS, CDR2 YFSETQ. This CDR3 region has 15 residues. The CDR3 DNA reads TGCGCCAGCACCCGAGGCGGGGCCTCTAACACTGAAGCTTTCTTT. It yields the protein CASTRGGASNTEAFF. Full variable domain (rest looked up from reference TRBV5-1 and TRBJ1-1): KAGVTQTPRYLIKTRGQQVTLSCSPISGHRSVSWYQQTPGQGLQFLFEYFSETQRNKGNFPGRFSGRQFSNSRSEMNVSTLELGDSALYLCASTRGGASNTEAFFGQGTRLTVV.

The chain combines TRBV5-8 with TRBJ2-7; D gene uncertain. CDR1 and CDR2 from the germline V gene are SGHTS and YDEGEE. CDR3 length: 15 residues. Trimming removed 1 base at V and 0 bases at J, with 11 bases between. CDR3 bases: TGTGCCAGCAGCTTGAACAGTTTTAGCTCCTACGAGCAGTACTTC. Residues: CASSLNSFSSYEQYF.

This clonotype was seen only a few times. V gene TRBV5-1 combines with J gene TRBJ2-5; TRBD2 aligns across 10 bases. The CDR3 sequence is 14 residues long. After removal of 3 bases from V and 4 bases from J, the junction contained 3 bases not matched to a gene. Germline lookup yields CDR1 SGHRS and CDR2 YFSETQ. As DNA, the CDR3 is TGCGCCAGCAGCTCTGGACTAGCGGCAGAGACCCAGTACTTC. This codes for CASSSGLAAETQYF.

This clonotype was counted between two and nine times. The chain recombines TRBV6-1 with TRBJ2-5, with D maybe TRBD1 (7 bases). The V end lost 4 bases, the J end lost 3 bases, and 15 bases lay between the germline ends. The CDR3 length is 15 residues. Germline CDR1 MNHNS, CDR2 SASEGT. In nucleotides, the CDR3 is TGTGCCAGCAGTGGGTACAGGGGCGGGAAAGAGACCCAGTACTTC. It encodes CASSGYRGGKETQYF.

In its sample, this clonotype was seen a few times. The V and J genes are TRBV13 and TRBJ2-6; D ambiguous. V lost 6 bases and J lost 3, with 12 bases in between. This CDR3 region has 15 residues. The germline V gene encodes CDR1 PRHDT and CDR2 FYEKMQ (reference sequence). As DNA, the CDR3 is TGTGCCAGCAGACCCTCGACCGGTGGGGCCAACGTCCTGACTTTC. Protein: CASRPSTGGANVLTF.